The 15 T cell receptor beta chains given below trace back to one sample, sequenced in a study of tumor-infiltrating lymphocytes in oesophageal squamous cell carcinoma. Using its own MiXCR run on the PCR reads, TCRdb lists one record per CDR3 protein. The sample contains approximately 20,000 distinct CDR3 sequences, about 35% of which appear only once. The sample taken for sequencing was esophageal tumor tissue. These receptor sequences come from a male donor with esophageal squamous cell carcinoma.

The sample holds many counts of this clonotype. This chain connects TRBV7-2 to TRBJ1-2, with a weak D call TRBD1 (5 bases). The germline CDR1 and CDR2 sequences are SGHTA and FQGNSA. This CDR3 is built from 13 residues. Between the trimmed V and J ends, which lost 2 bases and 4 bases, there was a span of 8 bases. CDR3 sequence (DNA): TGTGCCAGCAGCTTAATGGGGGGCTATGGCTACACCTTC. It codes for CASSLMGGYGYTF.

There are many counts of this clonotype. The chain recombines TRBV10-3 with TRBJ2-7; 11 bases are a match to TRBD2. The J segment lost 2 bases and the V segment lost 1 base, leaving 10 bases of the junction unmatched. Germline V gene data show CDR1 as ENHRY and CDR2 as SYGVKD. The CDR3 loop spans 18 amino acids. The CDR3 spells CAISEFSGLADLPYEQYF. CDR3 bases: TGTGCCATCAGTGAGTTCTCGGGACTAGCGGATCTCCCCTACGAGCAGTACTTC.

The chain couples TRBV6-8 to TRBJ2-3; 9 nucleotides align to TRBD2. The length of the CDR3 is 16 residues. Trimming removed 1 base from V and 3 bases from J; junction bases left unmatched: 5. Germline assignment: CDR1 MNHGY and CDR2 SAAAGT. CDR3 in amino acids: CASSYLRGGWTDTQYF. CDR3 nucleotides: TGTGCCAGCAGTTACTTGCGGGGGGGCTGGACAGATACGCAGTATTTT.

Details on this clonotype: The conserved final phenylalanine or tryptophan is absent from the CDR3, which likely points to a read error. It is unclear where the CDR3 begins or ends on the DNA, so no DNA is shown, and the CDR3 is as TCRdb lists it. The chain combines TRBV7-8 with TRBJ2-1; TRBD2 was called by the table and not checked on the DNA. Ends included, the CDR3 has 18 residues. Germline V gene lookup returns CDR1 SGHVS and CDR2 FQNEAQ. CDR3 protein: CASSLRAVAGNSPLHFGN.

This clonotype counts as medium-sized (0.01 to 0.1%). The rearrangement joins TRBV6-1 to TRBJ2-7, with 11 nucleotides matching TRBD2. Per germline, CDR1 MNHNS and CDR2 SASEGT. CDR3 length: 16 amino acids. V was clipped by 7 bases and J by 6 bases; unmatched bases: 14. The CDR3 region is CASTGRILAGAGEQYF. For the CDR3, the DNA is TGTGCCAGCACGGGGAGAATACTAGCGGGAGCTGGCGAGCAGTACTTC.

This rearrangement joins TRBV19 to TRBJ2-2; D remains unclear. There are 13 residues in the CDR3. Trimming removed 3 bases from V and 4 bases from J, with 6 bases in between. In germline, CDR1 is LNHDA, CDR2 SQIVND (reference sequence). CDR3: CASSIAATGELFF. CDR3 DNA: TGTGCCAGTAGTATCGCGGCCACCGGGGAGCTGTTTTTT.

The CDR3 here is CASSREGSGGYEQYF. The CDR3 nucleotides read TGTGCCAGCAGCCGGGAGGGTAGCGGGGGGTACGAGCAGTACTTC. The V and J genes are TRBV7-3 and TRBJ2-7, with 10 bases that match TRBD2. After removal of 5 bases from V and 4 bases from J, the junction contained 8 bases not matched to a gene. From germline, CDR1 is SGHTA and CDR2 FQGTGA. The CDR3 is 15 amino acids. Supplemented by reference TRBV7-3 and TRBJ2-7, the full variable domain reads GAGVSQTPSNKVTEKGKYVELRCDPISGHTALYWYRQSLGQGPEFLIYFQGTGAADDSGLPNDRFFAVRPEGSVSTLKIQRTERGDSAVYLCASSREGSGGYEQYFGPGTRLTVT.

This clonotype has ten or more counts. The chain joins TRBV6-1 to TRBJ2-7; D is possibly TRBD2 (5 bases). The germline V gene has CDR1 MNHNS and CDR2 SASEGT. Trimming took off 10 bases at V and 3 bases at J, with 19 bases between the two ends. The CDR3 loop spans 14 amino acids. CDR3 amino acids: CATSAGWDGYEQYF. The CDR3 nucleotides are TGTGCCACCTCGGCGGGCTGGGATGGCTACGAGCAGTACTTC.

This clonotype has just a few counts. CDR3 DNA sequence: TGTGCCATCAGCGAGGGACGAAGCTCCTACGAGCAGTACTTC. Residues: CAISEGRSSYEQYF. The V and J genes are TRBV10-3 and TRBJ2-7; D possibly uses TRBD1 or TRBD2 (5 bases each). The CDR3 runs 14 residues. Trimming took 6 bases from V and 0 from J, leaving 12 bases between them. CDR1 is ENHRY, CDR2 SYGVKD, per germline.

This clonotype was counted between two and nine times. Since the CDR3 does not end with the conserved phenylalanine or tryptophan, this likely comes from a read error. The limits of the CDR3 on the DNA are not certain, so only TCRdb's listed CDR3 is given. The J gene is TRBJ2-6, the V gene TRBV7-6; the table names TRBD1, a call not compared with the DNA. Both ends counted, the CDR3 spans 18 residues. CDR1 and CDR2 (germline): SGHVS, FNYEAQ. CDR3 residues: CASSLVYSGGSNEQFFGA.

This clonotype was observed many times. A much larger clone lies a single base off, so this may be a read error. The V gene is TRBV7-9, the J gene TRBJ2-5; D possibly uses TRBD1 or TRBD2 (5 bases each). This CDR3 has 16 amino acids. V lost 11 bases and J lost 11, with 33 bases in between. In germline, CDR1 is SEHNR, CDR2 FQNEAQ (reference sequence). CDR3: CAWKGNRQRSHNEQYF. The CDR3 region has the DNA TGTGCCTGGAAGGGGAATCGACAGCGGAGCCACAATGAGCAGTACTTC.

This clonotype was observed a single time. The chain employs TRBV6-1 and TRBJ2-1; D is ambiguous. The J call may be faulty, since TRBJ2-7 better matches the DNA end. CDR1 is MNHNS, CDR2 SASEGT, per germline. The CDR3 length is 11 residues. The CDR3 spells CASNSGYEQYF. Here the CDR3 DNA reads TGTGCCAGCAATTCGGGCTACGAGCAGTACTTC.

Details on this clonotype: Likely a read error: the CDR3 ends without its conserved phenylalanine or tryptophan. No DNA is shown, since the ends of the CDR3 on it are uncertain; the CDR3 is the one TCRdb lists. This chain joins TRBV7-8 and TRBJ2-3; whether TRBD2, the table's D call, matches the DNA was not checked. CDR1 is SGHVS and CDR2 is FQNEAQ in the germline V gene. From its first to its last residue, the CDR3 has 21 amino acids. The CDR3 reads CASSLKGGASGAYSYEQYFGN.

This clonotype was seen more than once but under ten times. The V call is TRBV7-2, the J call TRBJ2-3, with TRBD2 identical over 14 bases. The CDR3 runs to 20 residues. Germline values: CDR1 SGHTA, CDR2 FQGNSA. The ends lost 0 bases at V and 0 bases at J; junction bases unmatched: 8. The CDR3: CASSLAPGLAGGASTDTQYF. The CDR3, as DNA: TGTGCCAGCAGCTTAGCCCCCGGACTAGCGGGAGGTGCTAGCACAGATACGCAGTATTTT.

This clonotype has a count of ten or more. The chain is built from TRBV5-1 and TRBJ1-1; no clear D gene. The germline V gene encodes CDR1 SGHRS and CDR2 YFSETQ. This CDR3 has 17 amino acids. V lost 4 bases and J lost 4, with 23 bases in between. CDR3 bases: TGCGCCAGCAGCAGCTCGATGGGCAGTGGCCTCTTCACTGAAGCTTTCTTT. This gives the protein CASSSSMGSGLFTEAFF.